These 18 T cell receptor beta chains share one sample of origin, sequenced in a study of T cell repertoires in cytomegalovirus infection. These receptors lack a known antigen. In TCRdb, the reads were re-called with MiXCR into one record per CDR3 protein. Among about 890,000 distinct CDR3 sequences, roughly 30% were seen once, and the ten largest hold over 12%. The starting material was cultured CD8+ T cells from PBMCs, obtained from culture after CMV antigen stimulation. Source of these receptors: a human donor in good health (CMV status not recorded). Some clones in this sample may be carry-over from other donors' samples.

This clonotype has more than one count but fewer than ten. The chain combines TRBV7-3 with TRBJ2-7; 8 nucleotides line up with TRBD1. The CDR3 length is 15 residues. The germline gives CDR1 SGHTA, CDR2 FQGTGA. Germline trimming cut 6 bases from V and 6 bases from J; bases unmatched to any gene: 13. The chain's CDR3 is CASRTPGQVPSEQYV. CDR3 DNA sequence: TGTGCCAGCAGGACTCCGGGACAGGTCCCCTCCGAGCAGTACGTC.

The rearrangement uses TRBV7-8 and TRBJ2-5, with D possibly matching TRBD1 (5 bases). Germline CDR1 is SGHVS and CDR2 is FQNEAQ. V lost 5 bases to trimming and J lost 1 base, with 20 bases between them. The CDR3 has 17 residues. The CDR3 DNA reads as TGTGCCAGCAGCCGCCCCCCGGCGCCCAGGGCCCAAGAGACCCAGTACTTC. This encodes CASSRPPAPRAQETQYF.

V is TRBV5-6 and J is TRBJ2-7; TRBD2 might be the D (5 bases). The CDR3 extends over 13 amino acids. From germline, CDR1 is SGHDT and CDR2 YYEEEE. Trimming shortened V by 4 bases and J by 2 bases, and 10 bases separated the two germline ends. The CDR3 here is CASSRGFTYEQYF. Here the CDR3 DNA reads TGTGCCAGCAGCCGGGGTTTCACCTACGAGCAGTACTTC.

This clonotype was counted only a few times. The chain links TRBV7-9 to TRBJ2-5; 9 bases fit TRBD2. From germline, CDR1 is SEHNR and CDR2 FQNEAQ (reference sequence). CDR3 length: 15 residues. The trim removed 6 bases at V and 1 base at J, leaving 6 bases unmatched. The CDR3 spells CASRPGGGVQETQYF. The CDR3 nucleotides read TGTGCCAGCAGGCCGGGCGGGGGGGTCCAAGAGACCCAGTACTTC.

The V call is TRBV6-6, the J call TRBJ2-1; TRBD1 matches at 7 bases. The V and J ends lost 2 bases and 6 bases, in that order; junction bases with no gene match: 4. The germline V gene encodes CDR1 MNHNY and CDR2 SVGAGI (reference sequence). This CDR3 is built from 14 residues. The CDR3 protein is CASSYEGAGNEQFF. As DNA, the CDR3 is TGTGCCAGCAGTTACGAGGGGGCAGGCAATGAGCAGTTCTTC.

The chain couples TRBV12-3 or TRBV12-4 to TRBJ1-1; 7 bases are shared with TRBD1. The CDR3 consists of 13 residues. The junction had 11 bases not matched to a gene; V was cut back by 5 bases and J by 11 bases. Here the CDR3 reads CASSPAGGGLAFF. CDR3 coding DNA: TGTGCCAGCAGTCCGGCGGGAGGGGGCCTTGCTTTCTTT.

This clonotype was picked up a small number of times. The rearrangement joins TRBV7-9 to TRBJ2-7; D is perhaps TRBD1 (6 bases). The germline V and J ends were trimmed by 5 bases and 5 bases, with 16 bases remaining between them. The germline V gene has CDR1 SEHNR and CDR2 FQNEAQ (reference sequence). The CDR3 has 14 amino acids. The CDR3 sequence is CASSRGTGLHEQYV. The CDR3 nucleotides are TGTGCCAGCAGCCGGGGAACAGGGCTCCACGAGCAGTACGTC.

In this sample, this clonotype turned up a few times. The chain recombines TRBV27 with TRBJ1-1, with D uncertain. Trimming took 2 bases from V and 4 from J, leaving 11 bases between them. The length of the CDR3 is 14 residues. Germline lookup yields CDR1 MNHEY and CDR2 SMNVEV (reference sequence). This CDR3 is CASSLRGRATEAFF. DNA of the CDR3: TGTGCCAGCAGTTTACGGGGAAGGGCCACTGAAGCTTTCTTT.

The chain recombines TRBV12-3 or TRBV12-4 with TRBJ2-1; D ambiguous. The CDR3 length is 12 residues. Trimming removed 6 bases from V and 4 bases from J, with 7 bases in between. The CDR3 sequence: CASRTPYNEQFF. Written as DNA, the CDR3 is TGTGCCAGCAGGACCCCTTACAATGAGCAGTTCTTC.

In its sample, this clonotype was seen once. A clone one base away is much larger, so this may be a read error. The chain carries TRBV7-9 and TRBJ2-1, with TRBD1 matching 10 bases. From germline, CDR1 is SEHNR and CDR2 FQNEAQ (reference sequence). The junction had 10 bases not matched to a gene; V was cut back by 1 base and J by 10 bases. This CDR3 has 16 residues. The chain's CDR3 is CASSLDRQGAGMEQFF. CDR3 DNA sequence: TGTGCCAGCAGCTTAGACAGACAGGGGGCTGGCATGGAGCAGTTCTTC.

As concerns this clonotype: A read error may be the cause here, since a much bigger clone is one base away. The rearrangement joins TRBV7-8 to TRBJ1-5, with D hard to call. The germline CDR1 and CDR2 sequences are SGHVS and FQNEAQ. CDR3 length equals 12 residues. The CDR3 loop reads CVSSHSNQPQHF. The CDR3 nucleotides are TGTGTCAGCAGCCATAGCAATCAGCCCCAGCATTTT.

To note about this clonotype: A junction end diverges from the germline sequence, so it may reflect a read error. J is TRBJ1-1 and V is TRBV27, with a weak D call TRBD1 (6 bases). The CDR3 is made up of 13 amino acids. The germline gives CDR1 MNHEY, CDR2 SMNVEV (reference sequence). DNA for the CDR3: TGTGCCAGCGCAATCTCAGGGGCCACTGAAGCTTCCTTT. Its protein product is CASAISGATEASF.

The V call is TRBV6-5, the J call TRBJ1-2; TRBD1 is a possible D gene (5 bases). The ends were cut back, 0 bases at V and 0 bases at J, with 20 bases in the middle. Germline V gene lookup returns CDR1 MNHEY and CDR2 SVGAGI. This CDR3 region has 19 residues. The CDR3 DNA reads as TGTGCCAGCAGTTACTCCGGCGTGGGCAGGGAGGCAGCTAACTATGGCTACACCTTC. It yields the protein CASSYSGVGREAANYGYTF.

This rearrangement joins TRBV19 to TRBJ1-6; D is possibly TRBD1 (5 bases). V lost 4 bases to trimming and J lost 0 bases, with 13 bases between them. There are 17 residues in the CDR3. Germline CDR1 and CDR2: LNHDA and SQIVND (reference sequence). The CDR3 region has the DNA TGTGCCAGTAGTAGGGACTTCGATACCTCCTATAATTCACCCCTCCACTTT. It encodes CASSRDFDTSYNSPLHF.

In its sample, this clonotype was seen a few times. The gene calls are TRBV6-2 or TRBV6-3 and TRBJ1-2, with D hard to call. CDR1 and CDR2 (germline): MNHEY, SVGEGT. CDR3 length: 14 amino acids. V lost 2 bases to trimming and J lost 1 base, with 8 bases between them. The CDR3: CASSYLRNNYGYTF. CDR3 nucleotide sequence: TGTGCCAGCAGTTACCTTCGGAATAACTATGGCTACACCTTC.

V gene TRBV6-2 or TRBV6-3 combines with J gene TRBJ2-6; D is possibly TRBD1 (6 bases). Trimming stripped 7 bases from V and 0 bases from J, with 10 bases between. CDR1 and CDR2 (germline): MNHEY, SVGEGT. The CDR3 runs to 15 residues. The CDR3 sequence is CASTNRDSGANVLTF. The CDR3 nucleotides are TGTGCCAGCACTAACAGGGACTCTGGGGCCAACGTCCTGACTTTC.

The chain links TRBV12-3 or TRBV12-4 to TRBJ1-2; no firm D call. The V end lost 3 bases, the J end lost 10 bases, and 15 bases lay between the germline ends. The CDR3 has 13 amino acids. CDR3 coding DNA: TGTGCCAGCAGTTTTGGGTCCTTTGTAGACTACACCTTC. It codes for CASSFGSFVDYTF.

The CDR3 spells CASSQELGQLNQPQHF. The CDR3 DNA is TGCGCCAGCAGCCAAGAGCTTGGACAGCTAAATCAGCCCCAGCATTTT. J is TRBJ1-5 and V is TRBV4-1, with D tentatively TRBD1 (6 bases). CDR3 length equals 16 residues. Germline V lookup: CDR1 MGHRA, CDR2 YSYEKL. V gave up 0 bases and J gave up 4 bases, with 13 bases separating them.